A selection of T cell receptor beta chains follows, all from one sample in a study of OX40 agonist ivuxolimab in advanced cancers. The assay was immunoSEQ multiplex PCR, and TCRdb's table has in-frame clones only and misses some. The table shows about 87,000 clones, with approximately 87% occurring only once. The sample in question was CD4+ or CD8+ T cells sorted from blood, obtained in a trial of the OX40 agonist ivuxolimab. The origin of the receptors is an adult with an advanced solid tumor such as melanoma, head and neck, liver or kidney cancer. CDR3s include the opening cysteine and the closing phenylalanine or tryptophan. D genes are given only for firm matches. Some rows have no size entry. The others give once, few or many, or a class for an expanded clone.

D	V	J	size	DNA	CDR3
TRBD2	TRBV7-2	TRBJ2-3	NA	TGTGCCAGCAGCCGGACTAGCGGGGTGACAGATACGCAGTATTTT	CASSRTSGVTDTQYF
NA	TRBV7-2	TRBJ1-6	NA	TGTGCCAGCAGCCCCCGGGGGCACGATAATTCACCCCTCCACTTT	CASSPRGHDNSPLHF
NA	TRBV10-3	TRBJ2-7	once	TGTGCCATCAGTGAGTCGGGTGGGACGGGTTACGAGCAGTACTTC	CAISESGGTGYEQYF
TRBD2	TRBV12-5	TRBJ2-1	NA	TGTGCTAGTGGTTCCATCCTTAGCGGGGCGGCAGGTGAGCAGTTCTTC	CASGSILSGAAGEQFF
NA	TRBV5-5	TRBJ1-2	NA	TGTGCCAGCAGCTCCCTTTTGACAGCTAACTATGGCTACACCTTC	CASSSLLTANYGYTF
NA	TRBV29-1	TRBJ2-2	NA	TGCAGCGGGTGGGACATGGCGAACACCGGGGAGCTGTTTTTT	CSGWDMANTGELFF
TRBD2	TRBV30	TRBJ2-3	few	TGTGCCGCCTCGAGCGGGACTAGCACAGATACGCAGTATTTT	CAASSGTSTDTQYF
NA	TRBV6-6	TRBJ2-5	NA	TGTGCCAGCAGTCCACGACCCGGACTGGAAGAGACCCAGTACTTC	CASSPRPGLEETQYF
NA	TRBV4-1	TRBJ2-7	NA	TGCGCCAGCAGCCAAGATCCTAGACAGCCTCGCTCCTACGAGCAGTACTTC	CASSQDPRQPRSYEQYF
NA	TRBV6-5	TRBJ1-3	NA	TGTGCCAGCAGTTACTTTTGGGCGACGTCCCAAAACACCATATATTTT	CASSYFWATSQNTIYF
NA	TRBV9	TRBJ1-1	NA	TGTGCCAGCAGCCCAACACCTGGAGGAGAAGCTTTCTTT	CASSPTPGGEAFF
TRBD1	TRBV10-2	TRBJ1-2	NA	TGCGCCAGCAGTACCCTTGGGACAGGGGGCAACTATGGCTACACCTTC	CASSTLGTGGNYGYTF
TRBD2	TRBV19	TRBJ2-3	NA	TGTGCCAGTAGTATATCTAGCGGGGACACAGATACGCAGTATTTT	CASSISSGDTDTQYF
NA	TRBV7-9	TRBJ2-5	NA	TGTGCCAGCGCCCTACGGGAAGCCTTCGAAACCCAGTACTTC	CASALREAFETQYF
NA	TRBV7-3	TRBJ2-5	NA	TGTGCCAGCAGCTTGGTCCCTTCACCCGGGATGGCCCAGTACTTC	CASSLVPSPGMAQYF
NA	TRBV7-6	TRBJ2-5	NA	TGTGCCAGCAGGAAACAGGGAACCCTTTCCCAAGAGACCCAGTACTTC	CASRKQGTLSQETQYF
TRBD2	TRBV4-1	TRBJ2-7	NA	TGCGCCAGCAGCCGGAGCGGCGGGAGCTCCTACGAGCAGTACTTC	CASSRSGGSSYEQYF
TRBD1	TRBV7-9	TRBJ1-2	NA	TGTGCCAGCAGCTGGACAGGACTGAACTATGGCTACACCTTC	CASSWTGLNYGYTF
NA	TRBV6-1	TRBJ1-6	NA	TGTGCCAGCCTGAGCGGGACATCTAATTCACCCCTCCACTTT	CASLSGTSNSPLHF
NA	TRBV11-2	TRBJ2-3	NA	TGTGCCAGCAGCTTAGGGTCAGGGATAACAGATACGCAGTATTTT	CASSLGSGITDTQYF
NA	TRBV7-9	TRBJ2-5	many	TGTGCCAGCAGCTTAAGGGGTAGAGGAGAGACCCAGTACTTC	CASSLRGRGETQYF
TRBD2	TRBV4-3	TRBJ2-3	NA	TGCGCCAGCAGCCAATTACCCATTAGCGGGGCATCCACAGATACGCAGTATTTT	CASSQLPISGASTDTQYF
TRBD1	TRBV30	TRBJ2-5	NA	TGTGCCTGGAAGTTGGGACAGGGGGCGTTAGAGACCCAGTACTTC	CAWKLGQGALETQYF
TRBD2	TRBV29-1	TRBJ2-1	NA	TGCAGCGTTGAAAGCGGGGGGCGAAATGAGCAGTTCTTC	CSVESGGRNEQFF
NA	TRBV7-3	TRBJ2-2	NA	TGTGCCAGCAGCTTAAGTAGGGGAAACACCGGGGAGCTGTTTTTT	CASSLSRGNTGELFF
TRBD1	TRBV6-5	TRBJ2-7	NA	TGTGCCAGCAGTTACGGGGGACAGGTTTTGTACGAGCAGTACTTC	CASSYGGQVLYEQYF
NA	TRBV11-1	TRBJ2-5	NA	TGTGCCAGCAGCTTAGCTCCGCAGGGGGAGACCCAGTACTTC	CASSLAPQGETQYF
NA	TRBV7-9	TRBJ2-1	once	TGTGCCAGCAGCCTACCCGGTGCGGATGAGCAGTTCTTC	CASSLPGADEQFF
TRBD2	TRBV15	TRBJ2-1	few	TGTGCCACCAGCAGAGAGTCGAGCGGGGGGGCCAATGAGCAGTTCTTC	CATSRESSGGANEQFF
TRBD2	TRBV9	TRBJ2-1	NA	TGTGCCAGCAGCCAAACTAGCGGAAACAATGAGCAGTTCTTC	CASSQTSGNNEQFF
TRBD1	TRBV11-2	TRBJ2-7	NA	TGTGCCAGCAGCCCCCTCCCGGGACAGAAGAGCTCCTACGAGCAGTACTTC	CASSPLPGQKSSYEQYF